The 25 T cell receptor beta chains presented below share a single source sample, sequenced in a study of OX40 agonist ivuxolimab in advanced cancers. The method was immunoSEQ multiplex PCR; TCRdb's version includes in-frame clones alone and lacks a portion of them. The sample holds approximately 47,000 clones, about nine tenths seen once. The input for sequencing was CD4+ or CD8+ T cells sorted from blood, taken in a trial of the OX40 agonist ivuxolimab. These receptors were taken from an adult with an advanced solid tumor such as melanoma, head and neck, liver or kidney cancer.

The chain joins TRBV11-2 to TRBJ2-7, with TRBD1 identical over 8 bases. Germline CDR1 SGHAT, CDR2 FQNNGV. The CDR3 length is 13 residues. J was trimmed by 6 bases and V by 5 bases; bases with no gene match: 6. CDR3 DNA sequence: TGTGCCAGCAGCGGGCGGACAGGGAGCGAGCAGTACTTC. Residues: CASSGRTGSEQYF. The variable domain in full, completed from reference TRBV11-2 and TRBJ2-7, reads EAGVAQSPRYKIIEKRQSVAFWCNPISGHATLYWYQQILGQGPKLLIQFQNNGVVDDSQLPKDRFSAERLKGVDSTLKIQPAKLEDSAVYLCASSGRTGSEQYFGPGTRLTVT.

The chain is built from TRBV11-3 and TRBJ1-1; tentatively, D is TRBD1 (6 bases). The CDR3 sequence is 14 residues long. V was cut by 1 base and J by 7 bases, with 13 bases left in between. CDR1 is SGHNT and CDR2 is YENEEA in the germline V gene. CDR3 sequence reads: CASSLVRRGREAFF. CDR3 DNA sequence: TGTGCCAGCAGCTTAGTTCGCAGGGGCCGTGAAGCTTTCTTT.

The CDR3 DNA reads as TGTGCCAGCAGTGTGGGTCTTACAGTGACGGGGGAGCTGTTTTTT. It yields the protein CASSVGLTVTGELFF. V is TRBV6-1 and J is TRBJ2-2, with no clear D. V lost 4 bases and J 8 bases, leaving 17 bases between the germline ends. CDR1 and CDR2 from the germline V gene are MNHNS and SASEGT. The CDR3 extends over 15 amino acids.

The rearrangement uses TRBV9 and TRBJ2-7; 9 bases align to TRBD1. Germline V lookup: CDR1 SGDLS, CDR2 YYNGEE. The CDR3 is 14 residues long. The V gene end was trimmed by 3 bases and the J gene end by 3 bases; junction bases not matched to a gene: 4. DNA for the CDR3: TGTGCCAGCAGCGGGGGACAGGGTTACTACGAGCAGTACTTC. Protein: CASSGGQGYYEQYF.

The CDR3 is CASSTGQLQPQHF. CDR3 DNA: TGTGCCAGCAGCACTGGACAGCTCCAGCCCCAGCATTTT. V gene TRBV7-2 combines with J gene TRBJ1-5, with D possibly TRBD1 on 6 matching bases. Trimming shortened V by 5 bases and J by 7 bases, and 12 bases separated the two germline ends. CDR1 and CDR2 from the germline V gene are SGHTA and FQGNSA. The CDR3 runs to 13 residues.

The chain couples TRBV9 to TRBJ2-1; 8 bases match TRBD2. Trimming took 0 bases from V and 1 from J; bases not matched to a gene: 3. Per the germline V gene, CDR1 is SGDLS and CDR2 is YYNGEE. This CDR3 contains 16 residues. As DNA, the CDR3 is TGTGCCAGCAGCGTAGCTAGCGGGCAGTCCTACAATGAGCAGTTCTTC. Protein sequence: CASSVASGQSYNEQFF.

V is TRBV7-3 and J is TRBJ2-1; 10 bases line up with TRBD2. The length of the CDR3 is 15 residues. CDR1 is SGHTA and CDR2 is FQGTGA in the germline V gene. V lost 7 bases, J lost 10 bases, and 13 bases stayed unmatched. Written as DNA, the CDR3 is TGTGCCAGCACCCAACTAGCGGGAATCAATGGGGAGCAGTTCTTC. Its protein product is CASTQLAGINGEQFF.

The chain joins TRBV19 to TRBJ2-3, with D maybe TRBD2 (6 bases). V lost 0 bases to trimming and J lost 3 bases, with 7 bases between them. The CDR3 sequence is 14 residues long. Germline loops: CDR1 LNHDA, CDR2 SQIVND (reference sequence). The CDR3 sequence is CASSIEAGTDTQYF. The CDR3 DNA sequence: TGTGCCAGTAGTATAGAGGCGGGAACAGATACGCAGTATTTT.

This sequence joins TRBV11-2 and TRBJ2-7, with 16 bases matching TRBD2. V shed 1 base, J shed 6 bases, and the junction held 6 bases outside the gene matches. Germline V gene data show CDR1 as SGHAT and CDR2 as FQNNGV. CDR3 length: 17 amino acids. In DNA form, the CDR3 reads TGTGCCAGCAGCTTAGGGGGACTAGCGGGAGGGCCAGGCGAGCAGTACTTC. This translates into CASSLGGLAGGPGEQYF. Combining the CDR3 with reference TRBV11-2 and TRBJ2-7 gives the whole variable domain EAGVAQSPRYKIIEKRQSVAFWCNPISGHATLYWYQQILGQGPKLLIQFQNNGVVDDSQLPKDRFSAERLKGVDSTLKIQPAKLEDSAVYLCASSLGGLAGGPGEQYFGPGTRLTVT.

The chain carries TRBV2 and TRBJ1-1; maybe TRBD1 (5 bases). Looked up from germline, CDR1 is SNHLY and CDR2 is FYNNEI. V dropped 6 bases and J dropped 3 bases, with 14 bases sitting between them. The CDR3 extends over 14 amino acids. The CDR3 DNA reads as TGTGCCAGCAGAGACCGGGGACGGTACACTGAAGCTTTCTTT. This gives the protein CASRDRGRYTEAFF.

In DNA form, the CDR3 reads TGCGCCAGCGGGACAGGGGGCTCTGGGGCCAACGTCCTGACTTTC. It yields the protein CASGTGGSGANVLTF. The chain links TRBV5-1 to TRBJ2-6; 11 nucleotides agree with TRBD1. The CDR3 runs to 15 residues. Germline CDR1 and CDR2: SGHRS and YFSETQ. Trimming at V came to 7 bases and at J to 0 bases, leaving 0 bases not matched to a gene.

In regard to this clone: Other nucleotide sequences from this sample produce the same CDR3. J is TRBJ1-1 and V is TRBV29-1, with D hard to call. Deletions cut 4 bases from V and 1 base from J, with 10 bases between. CDR3 length: 13 residues. Germline CDR1 SQVTM, CDR2 ANQGSEA. The CDR3 nucleotides are TGCAGCGTTGCCCAAGGTACGAACACTGAAGCTTTCTTT. Its translation: CSVAQGTNTEAFF.

V usage is TRBV18 and J usage is TRBJ1-1, with D unresolved. The CDR3 contains 14 residues. V dropped 3 bases and J dropped 4 bases, with 12 bases sitting between them. Germline assignment: CDR1 KGHSH and CDR2 LQKENI. The CDR3 loop reads CASSPTGDGTEAFF. CDR3 DNA sequence: TGTGCCAGCTCACCTACCGGGGATGGCACTGAAGCTTTCTTT.

The J gene is TRBJ1-6, the V gene TRBV30; weak D call: TRBD1 (5 bases). Trimming took 1 base from V and 3 from J, leaving 10 bases between them. The CDR3 is 15 residues long. Germline values: CDR1 GTSNPN, CDR2 SVGIG (reference sequence). The CDR3 region is CAWSGGVRYNSPLHF. DNA of the CDR3: TGTGCCTGGAGTGGGGGGGTTCGCTATAATTCACCCCTCCACTTT.

This clone has a single count. The CDR3 region has the DNA TGTGCCAGCAGCTATTTCCCCCAAGAGACCCAGTACTTC. It specifies CASSYFPQETQYF. This chain links TRBV7-7 with TRBJ2-5; D is undetermined. There are 13 residues in the CDR3. The ends were cut back, 4 bases at V and 1 base at J, with 7 bases in the middle. The germline gives CDR1 SSHAT, CDR2 FNYEAQ (reference sequence).

The chain combines TRBV7-3 with TRBJ2-3; TRBD2 matches at 7 bases. J gave up 0 bases and V 7 bases, and 1 base lay outside the gene matches. CDR3 size: 13 residues. Germline CDR1 and CDR2: SGHTA and FQGTGA. The CDR3 nucleotides are TGTGCCAGCAACGGGGGGAGCACAGATACGCAGTATTTT. Its translation is CASNGGSTDTQYF.

The V gene is TRBV7-6, the J gene TRBJ2-7, with D unclear. V was pared by 2 bases and J by 3 bases, with 5 bases between. The germline gives CDR1 SGHVS, CDR2 FNYEAQ. The length of the CDR3 is 12 residues. The CDR3 is CASSLIGYEQYF. The CDR3 region has the DNA TGTGCCAGCAGCTTAATAGGCTACGAGCAGTACTTC.

V and J are TRBV28 and TRBJ1-2, with no clear D. Germline CDR1 MDHEN, CDR2 SYDVKM. Between the trimmed V and J ends, which lost 8 bases and 0 bases, there was a span of 7 bases. This CDR3 contains 12 residues. The CDR3 bases are TGTGCCAGCGGAGAGACTAACTATGGCTACACCTTC. Its translation is CASGETNYGYTF.

The chain has TRBV5-8 and TRBJ1-5; no clear D. Germline V lookup: CDR1 SGHTS, CDR2 YDEGEE. V was pared by 0 bases and J by 2 bases, with 3 bases between. This CDR3 is built from 13 residues. For the CDR3, the DNA is TGTGCCAGCAGCTTGGCCGGCAATCAGCCCCAGCATTTT. Amino acid sequence: CASSLAGNQPQHF.

The V gene is TRBV18, the J gene TRBJ1-1; 9 nucleotides match TRBD1. The CDR3 length is 15 residues. Germline CDR1 reads KGHSH; CDR2 reads LQKENI. V lost 2 bases to trimming and J lost 3 bases; unmatched junction nucleotides: 4. The CDR3 is CASSPWTGEDTEAFF. Here the CDR3 DNA reads TGTGCCAGCTCACCATGGACAGGGGAGGACACTGAAGCTTTCTTT. Drawing the rest from reference TRBV18 and TRBJ1-1, the complete variable domain is NAGVMQNPRHLVRRRGQEARLRCSPMKGHSHVYWYRQLPEEGLKFMVYLQKENIIDESGMPKERFSAEFPKEGPSILRIQQVVRGDSAAYFCASSPWTGEDTEAFFGQGTRLTVV.

The V and J genes are TRBV6-5 and TRBJ1-2; D unresolved. With 2 bases removed from V and 4 bases from J, the gap between germline ends came to 14 bases. CDR1 and CDR2 from the germline V gene are MNHEY and SVGAGI. The CDR3 loop spans 15 amino acids. The CDR3 DNA reads TGTGCCAGCAGTTACGGGCAGAACTCCCTCTATGGCTACACCTTC. Amino acid sequence: CASSYGQNSLYGYTF.

The CDR3 sequence is CASSMGHSYEAFF. The DNA for the CDR3 is TGTGCCAGTAGTATGGGGCACTCATATGAAGCTTTCTTT. This rearrangement joins TRBV19 to TRBJ1-1; maybe TRBD1 (5 bases). Germline lookup yields CDR1 LNHDA and CDR2 SQIVND (reference sequence). This CDR3 is 13 amino acids long. V lost 3 bases to trimming and J lost 7 bases, with 12 bases between them.

V is TRBV29-1 and J is TRBJ2-1, with 7 bases aligning to TRBD1. CDR3 size: 15 residues. Germline CDR1 and CDR2: SQVTM and ANQGSEA. Unmatched junction bases numbered 6, after V lost 4 bases and J lost 0 bases. The CDR3 loop reads CSVVVSGGSYNEQFF. CDR3 in DNA: TGCAGCGTTGTTGTTTCAGGGGGCTCCTACAATGAGCAGTTCTTC.

V is TRBV29-1 and J is TRBJ2-3; possible D gene TRBD1, 5 bases. In germline, CDR1 is SQVTM, CDR2 ANQGSEA. V was shortened by 7 bases and J by 2 bases, with 16 bases between the two germline ends. CDR3 size: 14 residues. CDR3 amino acids: CSAAVGLHTDTQYF. The DNA of the CDR3 is TGCAGCGCCGCGGTGGGGCTGCACACAGATACGCAGTATTTT.

V and J are TRBV5-4 and TRBJ2-3, with 8 nucleotides matching TRBD1. The junction had 7 bases not matched to a gene; V was cut back by 3 bases and J by 1 base. The CDR3 is 16 amino acids. Germline V gene data show CDR1 as SGHNT and CDR2 as YYREEE (reference sequence). Here the CDR3 DNA reads TGTGCCAGCAGCTGGGCAGGGGGCGAGCGCACAGATACGCAGTATTTT. It translates to CASSWAGGERTDTQYF.